The present T cell receptor beta chain was sequenced within a study of blood T cell repertoires in COVID-19. Produced via immunoSEQ multiplex PCR; TCRdb's table is partial and in-frame only. The sample has nearly 30,000 clones; around 90% are singletons. This CDR3 has 13 residues. Germline CDR1 reads MNHEY; CDR2 reads SMNVEV (reference sequence). V was trimmed by 7 bases and J by 1 base, leaving 9 bases between them. The sequenced sample consisted of peripheral blood. The chain links TRBV27 to TRBJ2-3; D gene unclear. The sequence derives from a man aged 70-80 years with active or convalescent COVID-19. For the CDR3, the DNA is TGTGCCAGCAAGGTTCAGGGCACAGATACGCAGTATTTT. It codes for CASKVQGTDTQYF.